The 21 T cell receptor beta chains below all came from one sample that was sequenced in a study of cytomegalovirus exposure and HLA in healthy donors. The primer mix had 60 Vbeta and 13 Jbeta primers. Here immunoSEQ multiplex PCR was the method, and the copy in TCRdb shows in-frame clones only, minus some. The sample has approximately 150,000 clones; roughly four fifths are singletons. Sequenced sample: PBMCs. These receptors were collected from a man in his sixties in good health and CMV-seronegative.

The chain carries TRBV7-6 and TRBJ1-5; TRBD1 is a possible D gene (6 bases). This CDR3 comprises 15 residues. Trimming stripped 1 base from V and 11 bases from J, with 18 bases between. CDR1 is SGHVS and CDR2 is FNYEAQ in the germline V gene. The DNA of the CDR3 is TGTGCCAGCAGCTTAGACAGGGCCGGGTTAACAGCCCAGCATTTT. The encoded protein is CASSLDRAGLTAQHF. Full variable domain (outside the CDR3, taken from reference TRBV7-6 and TRBJ1-5): GAGVSQSPRYKVTKRGQDVALRCDPISGHVSLYWYRQALGQGPEFLTYFNYEAQQDKSGLPNDRFSAERPEGSISTLTIQRTEQRDSAMYRCASSLDRAGLTAQHFGDGTRLSIL.

This clone was counted once. The rearrangement joins TRBV4-2 to TRBJ1-4; TRBD1 matches 8 bases. The germline CDR1 and CDR2 sequences are LGHNA and YNFKEQ. The V and J ends lost 2 bases and 7 bases, in that order; junction bases with no gene match: 9. The CDR3 is 16 residues long. CDR3 amino acids: CASSQFNRGVGEKLFF. The DNA for the CDR3 is TGTGCCAGCAGCCAATTTAACAGGGGGGTAGGTGAAAAACTGTTTTTT.

This clone was seen a single time. The rearrangement uses TRBV28 and TRBJ1-1, with TRBD1 matching 9 bases. The V segment lost 5 bases and the J segment 6 bases; nucleotides outside the gene matches: 7. The CDR3 runs to 14 residues. CDR1 MDHEN and CDR2 SYDVKM come from the germline V gene. The CDR3 DNA follows: TGTGCCAGCAGTCTAATAACAGGGGGCTCTGAAGCTTTCTTT. Protein sequence: CASSLITGGSEAFF.

The chain couples TRBV5-1 to TRBJ1-5; tentatively, D is TRBD1 (5 bases). V lost 7 bases to trimming and J lost 3 bases, with 20 bases between them. The CDR3 has 16 amino acids. In germline, CDR1 is SGHRS, CDR2 YFSETQ. The chain's CDR3 is CASGGGVRGFNQPQHF. In DNA form, the CDR3 reads TGCGCCAGCGGCGGGGGTGTAAGAGGGTTCAATCAGCCCCAGCATTTT.

This clone has just one count. The chain joins TRBV28 to TRBJ2-6; 8 nucleotides match TRBD1. The V gene end was trimmed by 2 bases and the J gene end by 3 bases; junction bases not matched to a gene: 9. The CDR3 is made up of 18 amino acids. Per the germline V gene, CDR1 is MDHEN and CDR2 is SYDVKM. CDR3 bases: TGTGCCAGCAGTTTAACTTCCCCTGGGACAGGTGGGGCCAACGTCCTGACTTTC. As protein: CASSLTSPGTGGANVLTF. The full variable domain, rest sourced from reference TRBV28 and TRBJ2-6, is DVKVTQSSRYLVKRTGEKVFLECVQDMDHENMFWYRQDPGLGLRLIYFSYDVKMKEKGDIPEGYSVSREKKERFSLILESASTNQTSMYLCASSLTSPGTGGANVLTFGAGSRLTVL.

This clone was seen once. The genes are TRBV5-1 and TRBJ1-4, with 9 bases identical to TRBD1. CDR1 and CDR2 from the germline V gene are SGHRS and YFSETQ. V shed 0 bases and J 5 bases; nucleotides not matched to a gene: 2. The CDR3 contains 15 residues. The CDR3 loop is CASSLVGTGNEKLFF. CDR3 nucleotides: TGCGCCAGCAGCTTGGTGGGGACAGGGAATGAAAAACTGTTTTTT.

This clone was seen just once. The chain has TRBV9 and TRBJ2-1; 7 bases match TRBD2. Germline CDR1 is SGDLS and CDR2 is YYNGEE. This CDR3 contains 16 residues. J was trimmed by 3 bases and V by 3 bases; bases with no gene match: 9. CDR3 bases: TGTGCCAGCAGCGCGGGCGGGAGCGGGGTCTACAATGAGCAGTTCTTC. Residues: CASSAGGSGVYNEQFF.

In this sample, this clone turned up a few times. This chain connects TRBV7-2 to TRBJ1-3; D unclear. This CDR3 region has 17 residues. Germline V gene lookup returns CDR1 SGHTA and CDR2 FQGNSA. Trimming stripped 5 bases from V and 2 bases from J, with 19 bases between. CDR3 sequence (DNA): TGTGCCAGCAGCCTCCTAGGCGCGGGGAACACTGGAAACACCATATATTTT. Encoded protein: CASSLLGAGNTGNTIYF.

The rearrangement links TRBV28 to TRBJ1-2; D is unclear. The CDR3 runs to 14 residues. Germline assignment: CDR1 MDHEN and CDR2 SYDVKM. Trimming pared 11 bases from V and 2 bases from J, leaving 18 bases between. The CDR3 reads CASGRVSENYGYTF. The CDR3 nucleotides are TGTGCCTCCGGGAGGGTGTCGGAGAACTATGGCTACACCTTC.

The gene calls are TRBV15 and TRBJ2-5; a weak D match, TRBD2 (5 bases). The DNA end favors TRBJ2-7, so the J call may be wrong. Germline values: CDR1 LNHNV, CDR2 YYDKDF (reference sequence). CDR3 length equals 15 residues. The CDR3 loop is CATSPDWTGSYEQYF. In DNA form, the CDR3 reads TGTGCCACCAGCCCCGACTGGACTGGCTCCTACGAGCAGTACTTC.

V is TRBV29-1 and J is TRBJ2-7, with D possibly being TRBD2 (5 bases). Germline-derived CDR1 and CDR2 are SQVTM and ANQGSEA. The CDR3 extends over 12 amino acids. The V and J ends lost 7 bases and 2 bases respectively, with 12 bases between them. The CDR3 region has the DNA TGCAGCGGGCTGACGGGGACCTACGAGCAGTACTTC. It specifies CSGLTGTYEQYF.

The chain joins TRBV28 to TRBJ1-5; D uncertain. The CDR3 length is 17 residues. Between the trimmed V and J ends, which lost 1 base and 1 base, there was a span of 14 bases. Per the germline V gene, CDR1 is MDHEN and CDR2 is SYDVKM. The DNA of the CDR3 is TGTGCCAGCAGTTTATTTACTTCTGAATGGAGCAATCAGCCCCAGCATTTT. Encoded protein: CASSLFTSEWSNQPQHF.

This rearrangement joins TRBV30 to TRBJ2-2; 7 positions agree with TRBD1. J gave up 7 bases and V 3 bases, and 5 bases lay outside the gene matches. The CDR3 spans 13 residues. The germline V gene has CDR1 GTSNPN and CDR2 SVGIG (reference sequence). The CDR3 bases are TGTGCCTGGAGCAACAGGGGCGTCGGGGAGCTGTTTTTT. It specifies CAWSNRGVGELFF.

The gene calls are TRBV9 and TRBJ2-3; 7 nucleotides agree with TRBD2. Germline V lookup: CDR1 SGDLS, CDR2 YYNGEE. Trimming removed 0 bases from V and 6 bases from J; junction bases left unmatched: 7. CDR3 length: 15 residues. CDR3 sequence reads: CASSVGSLAVDTQYF. The CDR3 region has the DNA TGTGCCAGCAGCGTAGGATCGCTAGCGGTCGATACGCAGTATTTT.

This chain links TRBV10-3 with TRBJ2-7; D might be TRBD1 (5 bases). CDR3 length: 14 amino acids. Germline V gene sequence: CDR1 ENHRY, CDR2 SYGVKD. Trimming took off 7 bases at V and 1 base at J, with 14 bases between the two ends. The DNA of the CDR3 is TGTGCCATCAAACCGAGCAGGGAATCCTACGAGCAGTACTTC. Protein product: CAIKPSRESYEQYF.

The V call is TRBV5-8, the J call TRBJ2-7; possible D gene TRBD2, 7 bases. V shed 6 bases and J shed 3 bases, with 28 bases lying between them. CDR1 and CDR2 from the germline V gene are SGHTS and YDEGEE. This CDR3 is 18 amino acids long. The CDR3 DNA reads as TGTGCCAGCATCCGGTCCCCCCGGGGGGCAGGGGAAGTCTACGAGCAGTACTTC. It yields the protein CASIRSPRGAGEVYEQYF. The whole variable domain, remainder taken from reference TRBV5-8 and TRBJ2-7, is EAGVTQSPTHLIKTRGQQATLRCSPISGHTSVYWYQQALGLGLQFLLWYDEGEERNRGNFPPRFSGRQFPNYSSELNVNALELEDSALYLCASIRSPRGAGEVYEQYFGPGTRLTVT.

The rearrangement links TRBV28 to TRBJ2-7; 8 bases are shared with TRBD2. The J segment lost 7 bases and the V segment lost 8 bases, leaving 7 bases of the junction unmatched. This CDR3 comprises 12 residues. The V gene's germline CDR1 is MDHEN and CDR2 SYDVKM. CDR3 coding DNA: TGTGCCAGCGATAGCGGGATAGGAGAGCAGTACTTC. It encodes CASDSGIGEQYF.

The chain links TRBV29-1 to TRBJ2-3; 7 bases are a match to TRBD2. The CDR3 has 14 residues. V lost 4 bases and J lost 4; bases outside the gene matches: 8. The germline V gene encodes CDR1 SQVTM and CDR2 ANQGSEA. The CDR3 loop reads CSVGPAGLADTQYF. CDR3 bases: TGCAGCGTTGGTCCAGCGGGGCTTGCAGATACGCAGTATTTT.

This chain links TRBV25-1 with TRBJ1-2; D is ambiguous. Germline V gives CDR1 MGHDK, CDR2 SYGVNS. Trimming pared 4 bases from V and 3 bases from J, leaving 12 bases between. The CDR3 covers 14 residues. This CDR3 is CASSATGFDYGYTF. The CDR3 bases are TGTGCCAGCAGTGCCACCGGGTTTGACTATGGCTACACCTTC.

The V call is TRBV18, the J call TRBJ2-7; 7 bases are a match to TRBD1. CDR1 is KGHSH, CDR2 LQKENI, per germline. The trim removed 4 bases at V and 1 base at J, leaving 10 bases unmatched. CDR3 size: 16 residues. This chain's CDR3 is CASSLLLRDSSYEQYF. In nucleotides, the CDR3 is TGTGCCAGCTCACTACTACTACGGGACAGTTCCTACGAGCAGTACTTC.

V and J are TRBV7-2 and TRBJ1-4; D possibly corresponds to TRBD1 (5 bases). The CDR3 is made up of 15 amino acids. V dropped 5 bases and J dropped 0 bases, with 10 bases sitting between them. Germline assignment: CDR1 SGHTA and CDR2 FQGNSA. CDR3 nucleotides: TGTGCCAGCAGCATATCAGGGACAACTAATGAAAAACTGTTTTTT. Protein: CASSISGTTNEKLFF.